One sample yielded the 7 T cell receptor beta chains listed below, sequenced in a study of cytomegalovirus exposure and HLA in healthy donors. The PCR contained 60 Vbeta and 13 Jbeta primers. This table comes from immunoSEQ multiplex PCR, and its TCRdb copy is limited to in-frame clones, with some not included. The data contain some 110,000 clones, more than 75% of them singletons. Material for sequencing was PBMCs. Source of these receptors: a woman between 18 and 29 years old in good health and CMV-seropositive.

DNA of the CDR3: TGTGCCTGGAGCCACACCCGGACTAGCGGTGCCACAGATACGCAGTATTTT. This gives the protein CAWSHTRTSGATDTQYF. The rearrangement uses TRBV30 and TRBJ2-3, with 10 bases lining up with TRBD2. This CDR3 has 17 amino acids. Germline CDR1 reads GTSNPN; CDR2 reads SVGIG (reference sequence). V was pared by 3 bases and J by 2 bases, with 11 bases of the junction left unmatched.

The V call is TRBV6-5, the J call TRBJ2-7, with D possibly TRBD1 on 6 matching bases. Germline lookup yields CDR1 MNHEY and CDR2 SVGAGI. V was pared by 2 bases and J by 3 bases, with 11 bases between. This CDR3 has 14 amino acids. CDR3 DNA: TGTGCCAGCAGTTACGGTGGGGGCGTCTACGAGCAGTACTTC. Translation: CASSYGGGVYEQYF.

The V gene is TRBV9, the J gene TRBJ2-3; 7 bases line up with TRBD1. This CDR3 region has 15 residues. Germline assignment: CDR1 SGDLS and CDR2 YYNGEE. Losses at the gene ends were 4 bases for V and 0 bases for J; bases not matched to a gene: 5. CDR3 coding DNA: TGTGCCAGCAGCCCCGGACAGGATAGCACAGATACGCAGTATTTT. It yields the protein CASSPGQDSTDTQYF.

The rearrangement uses TRBV10-3 and TRBJ2-5; D is possibly TRBD2 (5 bases). Germline lookup yields CDR1 ENHRY and CDR2 SYGVKD. V lost 10 bases and J lost 2, with 20 bases in between. This CDR3 region has 15 residues. CDR3: CATTVRRTDQETQYF. In DNA, the CDR3 is TGTGCCACCACAGTGAGGAGGACTGATCAAGAGACCCAGTACTTC.

This chain joins TRBV2 and TRBJ2-7; D is possibly TRBD1 (5 bases). Germline V gene lookup returns CDR1 SNHLY and CDR2 FYNNEI. This CDR3 comprises 12 residues. V gave up 6 bases and J gave up 4 bases, with 10 bases separating them. The CDR3 DNA follows: TGTGCCAGCAGCCGGCAGGGATACGAGCAGTACTTC. Translated, it gives CASSRQGYEQYF.

This clone was seen more than once but under ten times. The CDR3 protein is CASSLIAGQNTEAFF. CDR3 in DNA: TGTGCCAGCAGCTTAATAGCAGGACAAAACACTGAAGCTTTCTTT. The gene calls are TRBV7-2 and TRBJ1-1, with D perhaps TRBD1 (5 bases). The CDR3 has 15 residues. V shed 2 bases and J shed 2 bases, with 12 bases lying between them. Germline V gene sequence: CDR1 SGHTA, CDR2 FQGNSA.

The CDR3 bases are TGCGCCAGCAGTGAGTCCGGCGGTGAGCAGTTCTTC. It encodes CASSESGGEQFF. V usage is TRBV10-2 and J usage is TRBJ2-1; D not resolved. The CDR3 is 12 amino acids. The germline V gene has CDR1 WSHSY and CDR2 SAAADI. V was trimmed by 0 bases and J by 9 bases, leaving 6 bases between them.